This TCR beta chain was captured by sequencing in a study of cytomegalovirus exposure and HLA in healthy donors. Study findings and constraints: Later work found most CMV-associated TCR beta chains apparently HLA-restricted. It was shown in a later analysis that HLA-associated TCR beta chains were more clonally expanded than other, equally common chains. Association of roughly 17,000 TCR beta sequences with HLA alleles was found at 0.05 false discovery rate in a later analysis.

A remark on this clone: Its antigen remains unidentified.

Trimming cost V 0 bases and J 0 bases; bases outside gene matches: 9. Germline values: CDR1 SGDLS, CDR2 YYNGEE. This CDR3 is built from 19 residues. The study ran its PCR with 60 Vbeta and 13 Jbeta primers. Sequencing was performed with immunoSEQ multiplex PCR; in TCRdb, only in-frame clones are kept and a portion is missing. The data show 200,000 to 300,000 clones, 75% to 85% seen once. The J gene is TRBJ2-6, the V gene TRBV9; 7 bases agree with TRBD2. Sequenced input: PBMCs. The source of this sequence is a woman aged 55-69 years in good health and CMV-seropositive. CDR3 sequence reads: CASSVGRGWDFSGANVLTF. For the CDR3, the DNA is TGTGCCAGCAGCGTAGGGCGGGGGTGGGATTTCTCTGGGGCCAACGTCCTGACTTTC.